Listed below are T cell receptor beta chains from one sample, sequenced in a study of tumor and adjacent non-tumor tissue in lung cancer. TCRdb re-analysed the multiplex PCR reads in MiXCR, keeping a single row per CDR3 protein. The sample lists roughly 69,000 distinct CDR3 sequences; about 77% were seen once. Sequenced input: distant non-tumor lung tissue. The receptors were gathered from a man in his sixties with non-small cell lung cancer. CDR3s include the opening cysteine and the closing phenylalanine or tryptophan. D genes are given only for firm matches. Where a row states a size, it is once, few, many or the class of an expanded clone; other rows omit it.

clone size | D gene | J gene | V gene | CDR3 protein | CDR3 DNA
many | TRBD1 | TRBJ1-2 | TRBV29-1 | CSVGQGTNYGYTF | TGCAGCGTTGGACAGGGGACTAACTATGGCTACACCTTC
many | - | TRBJ2-7 | TRBV6-1 | CACRELTAYEQYF | TGTGCCTGCCGGGAGCTCACAGCCTACGAGCAGTACTTC
many | - | TRBJ1-1 | TRBV6-5 | CASRKNTEAFF | TGTGCCAGCAGGAAGAACACTGAAGCTTTCTTT
- | - | TRBJ2-2 | TRBV7-3 | CASNFGTVTGELFF | TGTGCCAGCAACTTTGGAACGGTCACCGGGGAGCTGTTTTTT
- | - | TRBJ1-1 | TRBV5-4 | CAGLTWGGITEAFF | TGTGCCGGCCTCACCTGGGGGGGTATTACTGAAGCTTTCTTT
- | - | TRBJ2-3 | TRBV12-3/TRBV12-4 | CASSREEANTQYF | TGTGCCAGCAGTCGAGAAGAGGCAAATACGCAGTATTTT
- | TRBD2 | TRBJ2-6 | TRBV11-1 | CASNRTGGPSGANVLTF | TGTGCCAGCAATCGGACGGGGGGGCCTTCTGGGGCCAACGTCCTGACTTTC
few | TRBD1 | TRBJ1-1 | TRBV11-2 | CASSLGQVNTEAFF | TGTGCCAGCAGCCTAGGACAGGTGAACACTGAAGCTTTCTTT
- | TRBD1 | TRBJ2-7 | TRBV12-3/TRBV12-4 | CASSLTGGEVYF | TGTGCCAGCAGTTTGACAGGGGGCGAGGTGTACTTC
- | - | TRBJ2-7 | TRBV28 | CANSDANYEQYF | TGTGCCAACAGTGACGCAAACTACGAGCAGTACTTC
many | - | TRBJ2-3 | TRBV5-4 | CASSLPSVTRSTDTQYF | TGTGCCAGCAGCTTGCCTTCCGTTACTCGTAGCACAGATACGCAGTATTTT
- | TRBD2 | TRBJ2-1 | TRBV14 | CASSQDQLAGVENEQFF | TGTGCCAGCAGCCAAGACCAACTAGCGGGAGTAGAGAATGAGCAGTTCTTC
- | TRBD1 | TRBJ1-2 | TRBV5-4 | CASSLGTDQYGYTF | TGTGCCAGCAGCCTAGGGACAGACCAATATGGCTACACCTTC
few | - | TRBJ2-7 | TRBV4-1 | CASSQELGGLYEQYF | TGCGCCAGCAGCCAAGAACTGGGGGGACTCTACGAGCAGTACTTC
- | TRBD2 | TRBJ2-1 | TRBV6-2/TRBV6-3 | CASSYSSGSRDERFF | TGTGCCAGCAGTTATTCTAGCGGGAGTAGGGATGAGCGGTTCTTC
- | TRBD1 | TRBJ1-5 | TRBV11-1 | CASTPGTGFTDTQHF | TGTGCCAGCACCCCCGGGACAGGGTTCACAGATACGCAGCATTTT
few | TRBD1 | TRBJ1-1 | TRBV29-1 | CSVRQGWGMNTGASF | TGCAGCGTAAGACAGGGATGGGGAATGAACACTGGAGCTTCCTTT
- | - | TRBJ2-1 | TRBV11-1 | CVSSEGYGNDQFF | TGTGTCAGTAGCGAAGGTTACGGCAATGACCAGTTCTTC
- | TRBD2 | TRBJ2-1 | TRBV20-1 | CSASYSGRTYNGQFF | TGCAGTGCTAGTTATAGCGGGAGGACCTACAATGGGCAGTTCTTC
- | - | TRBJ2-1 | TRBV29-1 | CSVGRGSPYNEQFF | TGCAGCGTTGGTAGGGGGAGCCCCTACAATGAGCAGTTCTTC
- | - | TRBJ1-3 | TRBV6-1 | CASVMHGGGNTIYF | TGTGCCAGCGTCATGCACGGAGGTGGAAATACCATATATTTT
- | - | TRBJ1-4 | TRBV29-1 | CSVFTRTPVELFF | TGTAGCGTGTTTACCAGGACCCCCGTGGAACTGTTTTTT
few | - | TRBJ2-5 | TRBV5-8 | CASSLGPSVQYF | TGTGCCAGCAGCTTGGGTCCAAGTGTCCAGTACTTC
- | - | TRBJ2-3 | TRBV5-5 | CVSSLFPETGSDMQYF | TGTGTCAGCAGCTTGTTCCCCGAGACAGGTTCAGATATGCAGTATTTT
- | - | TRBJ2-7 | TRBV11-1 | CVSNFGEGTSYEQYF | TGTGTCAGCAACTTCGGTGAAGGAACCTCCTACGAGCAGTACTTC
- | - | TRBJ2-2 | TRBV6-5 | CASSYKAGEGLFF | TGTGCAAGCAGTTATAAGGCAGGCGAGGGGCTGTTTTTT
- | - | TRBJ2-3 | TRBV6-5 | CASRVLGTDTQFF | TGTGCCTCCAGGGTACTAGGCACAGATACGCAGTTTTTT
- | TRBD2 | TRBJ2-1 | TRBV4-2 | CASSQDLAGRSSSNEQFF | TGTGCCAGCAGCCAAGATTTAGCGGGAAGGTCCTCTTCCAATGAGCAGTTCTTC
- | - | TRBJ2-7 | TRBV19 | CASTPRSAPSYEQYF | TGTGCCAGTACCCCACGGTCCGCTCCCTCCTACGAGCAGTACTTC
- | - | TRBJ2-3 | TRBV20-1 | CSAYPGMDTHYF | TGCAGTGCTTATCCTGGGATGGATACGCACTATTTT
- | - | TRBJ2-5 | TRBV6-5 | CASTPRTWGTQYF | TGTGCCAGCACTCCCAGGACTTGGGGGACCCAGTACTTC
- | - | TRBJ2-1 | TRBV12-3/TRBV12-4 | CVSSLPHRDHNEQFF | TGTGTCAGCAGTCTTCCTCATCGGGACCACAATGAGCAGTTCTTC
- | TRBD1 | TRBJ1-3 | TRBV4-1 | CASSQGEGATGNAIYF | TGCGCCAGCAGCCAAGGGGAGGGGGCAACTGGAAACGCCATATATTTC
- | TRBD2 | TRBJ2-2 | TRBV6-2/TRBV6-3 | CASSYSLGLARWNTGELFF | TGTGCCAGCAGTTACTCCCTGGGACTAGCGAGATGGAACACCGGGGAGCTGTTTTTT
- | - | TRBJ2-7 | TRBV5-6 | CASNLAGGAVSYEQYF | TGTGCCAGCAACTTGGCAGGCGGGGCCGTCTCCTACGAGCAGTACTTC
- | - | TRBJ2-5 | TRBV6-1 | CASRGLEAQYF | TGTGCCAGCAGGGGACTTGAGGCCCAGTACTTC
- | - | TRBJ1-2 | TRBV4-1 | CTISQAWTKGGYTF | TGCACCATCAGCCAGGCCTGGACGAAGGGTGGCTACACCTTC
- | TRBD2 | TRBJ2-5 | TRBV29-1 | CRWARTRAGETQYF | TGCAGGTGGGCTCGGACTAGAGCTGGGGAGACCCAGTACTTC
- | - | TRBJ2-1 | TRBV16 | CSISPNNEQFF | TGTTCCATCAGCCCCAACAATGAGCAGTTCTTC
- | - | TRBJ1-2 | TRBV12-3/TRBV12-4 | CASNLSGRDGYTF | TGTGCCAGCAATTTGTCAGGGAGAGATGGCTATACCTTC
many | TRBD1 | TRBJ2-4 | TRBV6-5 | CASKQNRGLSDIQYF | TGTGCCAGCAAACAGAACAGGGGGCTAAGCGACATTCAGTACTTC
- | - | TRBJ2-5 | TRBV30 | CAWSAGGPQEIQYF | TGTGCCTGGAGTGCGGGCGGGCCCCAAGAGATCCAGTACTTC
- | TRBD1 | TRBJ2-2 | TRBV29-1 | CSVTGLTGELLF | TGCAGTGTGACAGGGCTCACCGGGGAGCTGCTTTTC
- | - | TRBJ2-7 | TRBV5-6 | CASTGQCLSYEQYF | TGTGCCAGCACCGGACAGTGCCTCTCCTACGAGCAGTATTTC
once | TRBD1 | TRBJ2-7 | TRBV6-5 | CASSCSGGPYQEQYF | TGTGCCAGCAGTTGCTCAGGGGGTCCTTATCAGGAGCAGTACTTC
- | - | TRBJ2-7 | TRBV29-1 | CNVEMGYEQYF | TGCAACGTTGAAATGGGATACGAGCAATACTTC
- | - | TRBJ1-1 | TRBV29-1 | CSVGLAFF | TGCAGCGTTGGACTGGCTTTCTTT
many | - | TRBJ2-7 | TRBV7-8 | CASSFSGDLKTYEQYF | TGTGCCAGCAGCTTTTCCGGGGACCTCAAGACGTACGAGCAGTACTTC
few | - | TRBJ2-7 | TRBV29-1 | CSVVGDGSYEQYF | TGCAGCGTTGTGGGGGACGGCTCCTACGAGCAGTACTTC